This T cell receptor (beta chain) appears in the sequencing data of a study of shared clonotypes between healthy human individuals. Assay used: immunoSEQ multiplex PCR; TCRdb lists only in-frame clones, some missing. The sample has about 2.3 million clones, 85% to 95% seen once. This clone was detected only once. The trim removed 5 bases at V and 2 bases at J, leaving 8 bases unmatched. Per germline, CDR1 SGHTA and CDR2 FQGNSA. The CDR3 contains 15 residues. Sequences were obtained from naive CD4+ T cells from PBMCs. Subset reported: CD45RA+ positively selected. The chain recombines TRBV7-2 with TRBJ2-7; the match to TRBD1 covers 8 bases. The sequence came from a man in his late teens or twenties in good health. Some clones in this sample may be carry-over from other donors' samples. The CDR3 reads CASSTRTGFAYEQYF. The CDR3 region has the DNA TGTGCCAGCAGCACCAGGACAGGGTTCGCCTACGAGCAGTACTTC.